This T cell receptor (beta chain) was identified in a study of T cell responses to AZD1222 COVID-19 vaccine. On this clone: Its antigen is still unknown.

Points from the study as a whole: The repertoires were collected only after the peak T cell response.

Germline V CDR1 and CDR2: SGHVS, FQNEAQ. This CDR3 spans 15 amino acids. The V and J ends lost 5 bases and 0 bases respectively, with 14 bases between them. TCRdb's copy holds only in-frame clones and misses some; the assay was immunoSEQ multiplex PCR. The sample records 26,000 or so clones, around 93% being singletons. The J gene is TRBJ2-7, the V gene TRBV7-8, with D possibly TRBD1 on 6 matching bases. The sequencing here drew on peripheral blood, taken 28 days after the second AZD1222 dose. The receptor comes from an adult who received the AZD1222 COVID-19 vaccine. The CDR3, as DNA: TGTGCCAGCAGCCGGACGGCAGGGGCCTCCTACGAGCAGTACTTC. Its protein product is CASSRTAGASYEQYF.